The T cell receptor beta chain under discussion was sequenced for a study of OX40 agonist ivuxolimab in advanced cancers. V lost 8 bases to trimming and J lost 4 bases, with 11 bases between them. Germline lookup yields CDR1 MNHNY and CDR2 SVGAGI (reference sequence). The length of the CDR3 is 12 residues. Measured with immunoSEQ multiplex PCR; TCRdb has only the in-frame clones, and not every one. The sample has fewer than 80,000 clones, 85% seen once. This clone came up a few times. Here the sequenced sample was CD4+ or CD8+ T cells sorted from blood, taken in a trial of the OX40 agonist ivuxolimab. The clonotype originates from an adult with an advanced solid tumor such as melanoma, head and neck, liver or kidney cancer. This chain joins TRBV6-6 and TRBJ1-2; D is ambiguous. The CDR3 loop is CASSREAYGYTF. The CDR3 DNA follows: TGTGCCAGCTCGAGGGAGGCCTATGGCTACACCTTC.